Below are 9 T cell receptor beta chains sequenced from a single sample in a study of blood T cell repertoires in COVID-19. Generated by immunoSEQ multiplex PCR, the TCRdb table keeps only in-frame clones and is missing some. The table shows around 140,000 clones, with 78% occurring only once. The sequencing input was PBMCs or T cells enriched from blood (not recorded which). Source of these receptors: a woman aged 45 to 65 who had recovered from COVID-19.

The V call is TRBV27, the J call TRBJ1-1, with D uncertain. The V end lost 3 bases, the J end lost 0 bases, and 8 bases lay between the germline ends. The CDR3 runs to 14 residues. Germline V lookup: CDR1 MNHEY, CDR2 SMNVEV (reference sequence). The CDR3 nucleotides are TGTGCCAGCAGTTTGGGCACCATGAACACTGAAGCTTTCTTT. This codes for CASSLGTMNTEAFF.

This sequence joins TRBV5-6 and TRBJ2-7; 13 bases fit TRBD2. The V segment lost 3 bases and the J segment 3 bases; nucleotides outside the gene matches: 3. CDR1 is SGHDT, CDR2 YYEEEE, per germline. CDR3 length equals 15 residues. In DNA form, the CDR3 reads TGTGCCAGCAGCTCGACTAGCGGGGGGAACTACGAGCAGTACTTC. It codes for CASSSTSGGNYEQYF.

This chain uses TRBV9 with TRBJ2-6, with 7 bases matching TRBD1. Germline CDR1 is SGDLS and CDR2 is YYNGEE. Trimming cost V 4 bases and J 1 base; bases outside gene matches: 11. The CDR3 extends over 18 amino acids. CDR3 amino acids: CASSLRGSGQSGANVLTF. For the CDR3, the DNA is TGTGCCAGCAGCCTCAGGGGGAGTGGTCAATCTGGGGCCAACGTCCTGACTTTC.

The CDR3 region is CASSFVQGVGYTF. CDR3 in DNA: TGTGCCAGCAGCTTCGTACAGGGGGTTGGCTACACCTTC. V usage is TRBV7-9 and J usage is TRBJ1-2, with 8 bases lining up with TRBD1. The V gene end was trimmed by 3 bases and the J gene end by 7 bases; junction bases not matched to a gene: 4. Germline CDR1 is SEHNR and CDR2 is FQNEAQ (reference sequence). This CDR3 is built from 13 residues.

The chain uses TRBV19 and TRBJ2-3, with a possible D match to TRBD1 (5 bases). V was shortened by 6 bases and J by 10 bases, with 26 bases between the two germline ends. This CDR3 is built from 16 residues. Per germline, CDR1 LNHDA and CDR2 SQIVND (reference sequence). CDR3 in amino acids: CASRDTLFIGVKAQYF. The CDR3 coding sequence is TGTGCCAGTAGGGACACCCTTTTCATCGGCGTCAAGGCGCAGTATTTT.

The genes are TRBV9 and TRBJ2-1; 8 bases are shared with TRBD2. Trimming took 4 bases from V and 4 from J; bases not matched to a gene: 10. The CDR3 sequence is 16 residues long. CDR1 SGDLS and CDR2 YYNGEE come from the germline V gene. In DNA, the CDR3 is TGTGCCAGCAGCCCGGAGGTAAGCGGGGGATACAATGAGCAGTTCTTC. Encoded protein: CASSPEVSGGYNEQFF.

The CDR3 protein is CASSLAGVTYNSPLHF. The DNA for the CDR3 is TGCGCCAGCAGCTTGGCCGGGGTAACCTATAATTCACCCCTCCACTTT. The chain combines TRBV5-1 with TRBJ1-6; D gene unclear. V was clipped by 0 bases and J by 2 bases, with 9 bases between them. CDR3 size: 16 residues. Germline loops: CDR1 SGHRS, CDR2 YFSETQ.

CDR3 residues: CASSLTLSSGNTIYF. CDR3 nucleotides: TGTGCCAGCAGCCTGACTCTAAGCTCTGGAAACACCATATATTTT. V is TRBV28 and J is TRBJ1-3; D is unclear. From germline, CDR1 is MDHEN and CDR2 SYDVKM. The CDR3 runs to 15 residues. The V and J ends lost 6 bases and 0 bases respectively, with 12 bases between them.

This sequence joins TRBV19 and TRBJ1-5; 7 positions match TRBD1. CDR1 and CDR2 (germline): LNHDA, SQIVND (reference sequence). V lost 5 bases to trimming and J lost 4 bases; unmatched junction nucleotides: 8. The CDR3 covers 15 residues. The CDR3 loop is CASSLGTETNQPQHF. The CDR3 region has the DNA TGTGCCAGTAGTCTCGGGACAGAAACTAATCAGCCCCAGCATTTT.